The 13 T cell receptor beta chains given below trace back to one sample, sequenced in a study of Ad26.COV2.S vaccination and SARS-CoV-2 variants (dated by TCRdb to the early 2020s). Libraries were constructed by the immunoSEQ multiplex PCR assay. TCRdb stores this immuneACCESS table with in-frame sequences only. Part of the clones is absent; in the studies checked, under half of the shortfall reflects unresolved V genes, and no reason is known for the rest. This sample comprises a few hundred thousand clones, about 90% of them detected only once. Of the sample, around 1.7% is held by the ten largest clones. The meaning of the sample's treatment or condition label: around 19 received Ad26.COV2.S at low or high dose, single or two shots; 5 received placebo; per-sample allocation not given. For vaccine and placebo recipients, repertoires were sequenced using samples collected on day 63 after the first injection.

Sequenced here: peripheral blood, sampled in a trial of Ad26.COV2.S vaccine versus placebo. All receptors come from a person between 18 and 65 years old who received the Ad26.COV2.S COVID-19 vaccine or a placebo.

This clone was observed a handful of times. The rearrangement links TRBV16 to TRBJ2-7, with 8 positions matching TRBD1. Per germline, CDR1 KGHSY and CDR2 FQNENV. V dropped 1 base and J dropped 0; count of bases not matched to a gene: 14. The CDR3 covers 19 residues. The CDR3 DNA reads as TGTGCCAGCAGCCAATTGTCCGTTTTGACAGGGGCGAGCTCCTACGAGCAGTACTTC. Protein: CASSQLSVLTGASSYEQYF.

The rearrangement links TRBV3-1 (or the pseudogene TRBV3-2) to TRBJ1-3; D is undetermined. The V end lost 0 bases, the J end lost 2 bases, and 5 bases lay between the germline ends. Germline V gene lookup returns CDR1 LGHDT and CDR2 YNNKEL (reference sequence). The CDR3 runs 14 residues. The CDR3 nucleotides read TGTGCCAGCAGCCAAGACAGACCTGGAAACACCATATATTTT. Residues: CASSQDRPGNTIYF.

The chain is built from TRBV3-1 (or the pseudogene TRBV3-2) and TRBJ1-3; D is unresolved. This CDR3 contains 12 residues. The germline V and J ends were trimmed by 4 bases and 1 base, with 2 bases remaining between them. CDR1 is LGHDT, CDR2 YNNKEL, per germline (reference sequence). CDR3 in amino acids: CASSPSGNTIYF. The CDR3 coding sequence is TGTGCCAGCAGCCCGTCTGGAAACACCATATATTTT.

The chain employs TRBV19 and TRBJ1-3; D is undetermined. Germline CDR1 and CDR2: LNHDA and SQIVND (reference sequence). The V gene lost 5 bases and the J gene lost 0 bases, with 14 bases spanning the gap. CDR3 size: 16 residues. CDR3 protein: CASSDRTMGSGNTIYF. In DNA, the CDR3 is TGTGCCAGTAGTGACCGAACCATGGGCTCTGGAAACACCATATATTTT.

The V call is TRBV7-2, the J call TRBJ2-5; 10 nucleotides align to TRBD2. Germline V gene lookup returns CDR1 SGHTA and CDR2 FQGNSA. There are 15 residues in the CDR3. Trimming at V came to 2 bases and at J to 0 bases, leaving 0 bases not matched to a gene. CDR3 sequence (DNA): TGTGCCAGCAGCTTACTAGCGGGGGACCAAGAGACCCAGTACTTC. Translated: CASSLLAGDQETQYF.

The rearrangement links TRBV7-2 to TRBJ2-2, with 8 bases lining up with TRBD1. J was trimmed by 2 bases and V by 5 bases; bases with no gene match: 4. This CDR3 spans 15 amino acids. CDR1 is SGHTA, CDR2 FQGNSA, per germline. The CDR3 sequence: CASSPTGDNTGELFF. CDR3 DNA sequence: TGTGCCAGCAGCCCGACAGGGGATAACACCGGGGAGCTGTTTTTT.

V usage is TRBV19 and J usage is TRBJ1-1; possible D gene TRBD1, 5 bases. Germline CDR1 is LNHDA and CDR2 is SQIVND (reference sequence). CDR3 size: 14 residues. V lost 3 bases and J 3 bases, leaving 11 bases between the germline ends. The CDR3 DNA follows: TGTGCCAGTAGTATTGGGCTGGGACACACTGAAGCTTTCTTT. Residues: CASSIGLGHTEAFF.

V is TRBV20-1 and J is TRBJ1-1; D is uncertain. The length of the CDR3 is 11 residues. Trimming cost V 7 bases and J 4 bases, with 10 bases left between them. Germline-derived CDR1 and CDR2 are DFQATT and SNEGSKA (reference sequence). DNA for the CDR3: TGCAGTGACCGCCGGGGCACTGAAGCTTTCTTT. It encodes CSDRRGTEAFF.

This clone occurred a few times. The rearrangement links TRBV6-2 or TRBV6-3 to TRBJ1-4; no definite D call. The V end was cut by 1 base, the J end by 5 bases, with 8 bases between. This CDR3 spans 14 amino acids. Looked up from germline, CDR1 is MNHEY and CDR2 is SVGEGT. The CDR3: CASSYFDANEKLFF. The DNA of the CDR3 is TGTGCCAGCAGTTACTTCGACGCGAATGAAAAACTGTTTTTT.

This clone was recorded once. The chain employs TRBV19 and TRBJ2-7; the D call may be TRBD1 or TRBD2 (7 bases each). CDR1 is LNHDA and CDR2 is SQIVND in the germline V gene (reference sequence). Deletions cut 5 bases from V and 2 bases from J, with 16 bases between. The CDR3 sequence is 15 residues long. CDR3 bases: TGTGCCAGTAGTCCTGGGGGAGGGACAGCCTACGAGCAGTACTTC. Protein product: CASSPGGGTAYEQYF.

CDR3 DNA sequence: TGCGCCAGCAGTAACGGGGGCGGGGCAGATACGCAGTATTTT. It translates to CASSNGGGADTQYF. The chain couples TRBV5-1 to TRBJ2-3; TRBD1 or TRBD2 may be the D gene (6 bases each). Trimming cost V 5 bases and J 4 bases, with 14 bases left between them. The CDR3 is 14 amino acids. Germline V gives CDR1 SGHRS, CDR2 YFSETQ.

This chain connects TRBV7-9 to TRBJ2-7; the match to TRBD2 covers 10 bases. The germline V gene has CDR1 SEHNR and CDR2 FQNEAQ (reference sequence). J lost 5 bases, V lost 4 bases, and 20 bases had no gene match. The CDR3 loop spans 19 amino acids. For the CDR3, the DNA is TGTGCCAGCAGCTCCTCAATAGGGAGCGGGGGGGCGGTTCTCGACGAGCAGTACTTC. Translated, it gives CASSSSIGSGGAVLDEQYF.

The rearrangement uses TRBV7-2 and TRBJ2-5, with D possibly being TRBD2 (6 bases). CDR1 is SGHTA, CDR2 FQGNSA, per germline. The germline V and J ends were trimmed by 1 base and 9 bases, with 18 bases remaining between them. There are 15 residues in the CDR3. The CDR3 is CASSLVRGGQWAQYF. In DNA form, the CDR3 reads TGTGCCAGCAGCTTAGTGCGGGGAGGCCAATGGGCCCAGTACTTC.